This T cell receptor (beta chain) was observed in a study of T-cell memory formation after mild COVID-19. TCRdb fed the 5' RACE reads into MiXCR, producing one record per CDR3 protein. The data contain over 120,000 distinct CDR3 sequences, roughly a quarter of them singletons. This clonotype occurred many times. The target antigen is unknown. Study-wide points: CD4/CD8 balance held among clones contracting day 15 to 85, and later expanders leaned CD4+. The appearance of some responding clones in pre-infection memory suggested that cross-reactive memory joined. Whether day 37 second-wave clones are SARS-CoV-2-specific was not confirmed. Mainly in CM and EM were contracting CD4+ clones; CD8+ were in EMRA.

The CDR3 is 18 residues long. Trimming cost V 0 bases and J 4 bases; bases outside gene matches: 10. The germline gives CDR1 SGHAT, CDR2 FQNNGV. This receptor was identified in an adult woman who had mild COVID-19 (a few samples of this study predate the infection). Cell type and time point are not known. Material for sequencing was PBMCs or a T cell subset sorted from them (not recorded which). V is TRBV11-2 and J is TRBJ2-1; 9 nucleotides agree with TRBD2. The CDR3 DNA reads as TGTGCCAGCAGCTTAGATCCCCCGACTAGCGGACCTTACAATGAGCAGTTCTTC. This sequence encodes CASSLDPPTSGPYNEQFF. The full variable domain, completed using reference TRBV11-2 and TRBJ2-1, is EAGVAQSPRYKIIEKRQSVAFWCNPISGHATLYWYQQILGQGPKLLIQFQNNGVVDDSQLPKDRFSAERLKGVDSTLKIQPAKLEDSAVYLCASSLDPPTSGPYNEQFFGPGTRLTVL.